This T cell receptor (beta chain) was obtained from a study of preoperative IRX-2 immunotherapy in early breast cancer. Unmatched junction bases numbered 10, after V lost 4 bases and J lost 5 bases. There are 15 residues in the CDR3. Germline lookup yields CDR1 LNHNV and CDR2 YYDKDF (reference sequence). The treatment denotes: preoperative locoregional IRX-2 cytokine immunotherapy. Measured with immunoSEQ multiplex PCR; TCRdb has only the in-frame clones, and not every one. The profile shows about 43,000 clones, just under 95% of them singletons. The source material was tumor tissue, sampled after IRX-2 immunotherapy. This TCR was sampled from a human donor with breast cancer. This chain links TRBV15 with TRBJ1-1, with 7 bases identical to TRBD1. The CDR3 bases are TGTGCCACCAGCACCCCGACAGGGAGGACGACTGAAGCTTTCTTT. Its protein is CATSTPTGRTTEAFF.